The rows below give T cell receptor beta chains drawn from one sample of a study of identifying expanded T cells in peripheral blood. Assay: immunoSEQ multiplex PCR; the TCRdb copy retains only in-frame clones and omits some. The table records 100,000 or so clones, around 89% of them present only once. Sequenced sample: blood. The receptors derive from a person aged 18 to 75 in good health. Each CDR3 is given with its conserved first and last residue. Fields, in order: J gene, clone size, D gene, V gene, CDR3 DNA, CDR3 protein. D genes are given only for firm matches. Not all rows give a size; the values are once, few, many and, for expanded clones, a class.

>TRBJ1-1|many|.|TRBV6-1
TGTGCCAGCAGTGAACGGGACAACACTGAAGCTTTCTTT
CASSERDNTEAFF
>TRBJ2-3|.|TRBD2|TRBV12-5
TGTGCTAGTGGCCCTACTAGCGGGGGGCCAGATACGCAGTATTTT
CASGPTSGGPDTQYF
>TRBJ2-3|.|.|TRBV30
TGTGCCTGGTCTACGGGCGGGACTCTCACAGATACGCAGTATTTT
CAWSTGGTLTDTQYF
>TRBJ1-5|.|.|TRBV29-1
TGCAGCGTTCTTATCGGAAATCAGCCCCAGCATTTT
CSVLIGNQPQHF
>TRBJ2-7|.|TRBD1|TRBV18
TGTGCCAGCTCACCTATCGGGACAGGGCTCGAGCAGTACTTC
CASSPIGTGLEQYF
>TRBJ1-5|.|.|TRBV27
TGTGCCAGCAGTTTATGGGGGCGCGGGAATCAGCCCCAGCATTTT
CASSLWGRGNQPQHF
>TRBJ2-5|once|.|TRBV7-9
TGTGCCAGCAGCCAAAGCCCGATAACCCAAGAGACCCAGTACTTC
CASSQSPITQETQYF
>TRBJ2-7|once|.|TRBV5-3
TGTGCCAGAAGCTTAGCCTTCTTGGTGAGCTCCTACGAGCAGTACTTC
CARSLAFLVSSYEQYF
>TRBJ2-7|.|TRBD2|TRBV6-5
TGTGCCAGCCTGCGCGGGGGGAGCTCCTACGAGCAGTACTTC
CASLRGGSSYEQYF
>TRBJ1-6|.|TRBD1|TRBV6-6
TGTGCCGGACGACAGGGAAACTCCTATAATTCACCCCTCCACTTT
CAGRQGNSYNSPLHF
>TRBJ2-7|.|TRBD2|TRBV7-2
TGTGCCAGCAGCCCCGGGACTAGCGAGACCTACGAGCAGTACTTC
CASSPGTSETYEQYF
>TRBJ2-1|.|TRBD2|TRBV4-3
TGCGCCAGCAGCACCGCCGGGACTAGCTTCAATGAGCAGTTCTTC
CASSTAGTSFNEQFF
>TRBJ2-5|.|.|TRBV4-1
TGCGCCAGCAGCCGTTCCTCACAAAAGCAAGAGACCCAGTACTTC
CASSRSSQKQETQYF
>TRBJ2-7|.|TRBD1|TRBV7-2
TGTGCCAGCAGCCCCTTGGGACAGGGGGGTCTGTACGAGCAGTACTTC
CASSPLGQGGLYEQYF
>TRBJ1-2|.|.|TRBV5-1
TGCGCCAGCAGCGCCTGGGACTCTAACTATGGCTACACCTTC
CASSAWDSNYGYTF
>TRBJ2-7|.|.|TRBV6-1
TGTGCCAGCAGGCCAAGGGTCTCCTACGAGCAGTACTTC
CASRPRVSYEQYF
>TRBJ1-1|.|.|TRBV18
TGTGCCAGCTCACCGCCATCCGGGGGGAACACTGAAGCTTTCTTT
CASSPPSGGNTEAFF
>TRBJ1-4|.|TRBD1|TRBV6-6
TGTGCCAGCAGTTACAGGGAGGGGGCATGGGGTGAAAAACTGTTTTTT
CASSYREGAWGEKLFF
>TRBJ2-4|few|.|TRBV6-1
TGTGCCAGCCGCGGGATGCTGGCTCAGTACTTC
CASRGMLAQYF
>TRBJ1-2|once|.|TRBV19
TGTGCCAGTAGTATAGTACCCGCAGCCCCCTTCTTC
CASSIVPAAPFF
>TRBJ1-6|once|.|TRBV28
TGTGCCAGCACTAGAGCGGGGAGCTCCTATAATTCACCCCTCCACTTT
CASTRAGSSYNSPLHF
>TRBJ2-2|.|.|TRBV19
TGTGCCAGTAGTATAATGAAGACCCGGGCGGGGGAGCTGTTTTTT
CASSIMKTRAGELFF
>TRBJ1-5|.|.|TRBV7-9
TGTGCCAGCAGCGCCGCAGGGGCGGATCAGCCCCAGCATTTT
CASSAAGADQPQHF